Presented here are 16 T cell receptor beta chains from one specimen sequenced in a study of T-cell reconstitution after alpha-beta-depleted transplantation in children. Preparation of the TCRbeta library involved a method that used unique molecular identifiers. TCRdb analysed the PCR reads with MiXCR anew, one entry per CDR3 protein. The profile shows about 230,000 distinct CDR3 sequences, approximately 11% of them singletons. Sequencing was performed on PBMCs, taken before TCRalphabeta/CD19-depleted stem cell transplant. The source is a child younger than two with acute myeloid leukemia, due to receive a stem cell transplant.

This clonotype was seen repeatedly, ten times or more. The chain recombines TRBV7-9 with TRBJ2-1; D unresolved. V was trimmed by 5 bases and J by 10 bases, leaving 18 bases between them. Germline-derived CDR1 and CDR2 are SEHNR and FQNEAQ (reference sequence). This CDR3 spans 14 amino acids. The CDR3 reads CASSPLEKGVEQFF. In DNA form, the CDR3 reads TGTGCCAGCAGCCCCCTCGAGAAAGGCGTAGAGCAGTTCTTC.

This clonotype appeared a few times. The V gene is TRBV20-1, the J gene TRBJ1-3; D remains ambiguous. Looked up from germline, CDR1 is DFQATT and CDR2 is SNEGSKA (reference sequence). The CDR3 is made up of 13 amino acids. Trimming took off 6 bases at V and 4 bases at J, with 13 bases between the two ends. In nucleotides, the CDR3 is TGCAGTGCAGCAAGGGCGGGAGGAAACACCATATATTTT. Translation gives CSAARAGGNTIYF.

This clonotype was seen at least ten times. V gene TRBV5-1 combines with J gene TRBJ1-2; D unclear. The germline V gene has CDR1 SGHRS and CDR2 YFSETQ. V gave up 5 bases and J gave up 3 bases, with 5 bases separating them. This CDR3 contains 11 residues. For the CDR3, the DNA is TGCGCCAGCAGTGGACACTATGGCTACACCTTC. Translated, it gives CASSGHYGYTF.

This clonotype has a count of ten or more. The CDR3 here is CAISGLASGTDTQYF. Written as DNA, the CDR3 is TGTGCCATCAGTGGGCTCGCTAGCGGCACAGATACGCAGTATTTT. This chain joins TRBV10-3 and TRBJ2-3, with D possibly matching TRBD2 (6 bases). Trimming removed 4 bases at V and 1 base at J, with 12 bases between. CDR1 and CDR2 from the germline V gene are ENHRY and SYGVKD. The CDR3 consists of 15 residues.

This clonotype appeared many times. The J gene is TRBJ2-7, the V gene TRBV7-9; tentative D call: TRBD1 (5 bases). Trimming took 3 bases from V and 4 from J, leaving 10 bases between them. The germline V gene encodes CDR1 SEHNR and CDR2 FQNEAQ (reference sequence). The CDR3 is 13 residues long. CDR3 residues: CASSFGREYEQYF. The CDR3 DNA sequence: TGTGCCAGCAGCTTCGGCAGGGAATACGAGCAGTACTTC.

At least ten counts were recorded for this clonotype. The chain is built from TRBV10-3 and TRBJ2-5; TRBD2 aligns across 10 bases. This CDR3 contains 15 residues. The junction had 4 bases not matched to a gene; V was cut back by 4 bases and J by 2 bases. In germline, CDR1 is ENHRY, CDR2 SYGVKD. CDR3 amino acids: CAISVLAGDQETQYF. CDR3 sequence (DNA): TGTGCCATCAGTGTTCTAGCGGGAGATCAAGAGACCCAGTACTTC.

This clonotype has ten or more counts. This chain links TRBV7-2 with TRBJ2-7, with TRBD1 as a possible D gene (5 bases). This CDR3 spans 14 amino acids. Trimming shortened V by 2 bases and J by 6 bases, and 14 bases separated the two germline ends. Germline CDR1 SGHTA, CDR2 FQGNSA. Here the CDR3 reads CASSLSPNRGEQYF. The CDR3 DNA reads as TGTGCCAGCAGCTTATCCCCCAATAGGGGCGAGCAGTACTTC.

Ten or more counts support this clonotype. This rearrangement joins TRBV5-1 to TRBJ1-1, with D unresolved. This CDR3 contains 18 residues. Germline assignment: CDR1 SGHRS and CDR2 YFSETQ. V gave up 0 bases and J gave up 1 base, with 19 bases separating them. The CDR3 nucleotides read TGCGCCAGCAGCTTGGTGGGGAGCGATGCCCTGAGGAACACTGAAGCTTTCTTT. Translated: CASSLVGSDALRNTEAFF.

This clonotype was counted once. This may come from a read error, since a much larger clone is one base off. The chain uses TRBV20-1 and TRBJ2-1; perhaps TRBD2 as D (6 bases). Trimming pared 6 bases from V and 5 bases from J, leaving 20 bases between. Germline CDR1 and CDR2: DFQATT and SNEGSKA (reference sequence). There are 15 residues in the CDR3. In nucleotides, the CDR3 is TGCAGTGCCCCTAAGGCGGCTAGCGTGAACAATGAGCAGTTCTTC. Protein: CSAPKAASVNNEQFF.

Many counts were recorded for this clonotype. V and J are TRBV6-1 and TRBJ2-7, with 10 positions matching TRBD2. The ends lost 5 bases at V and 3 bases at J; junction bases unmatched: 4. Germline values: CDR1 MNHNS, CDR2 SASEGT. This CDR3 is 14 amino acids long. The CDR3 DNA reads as TGTGCCAGCAGTAAAATAGCGGGAGGCTACGAGCAGTACTTC. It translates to CASSKIAGGYEQYF.

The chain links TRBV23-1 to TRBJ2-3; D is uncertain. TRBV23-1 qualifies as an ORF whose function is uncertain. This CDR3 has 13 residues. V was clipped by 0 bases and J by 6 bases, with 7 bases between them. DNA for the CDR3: TGCGCCAGCAGTCAATCCCCCACCGATACGCAGTATTTT. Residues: CASSQSPTDTQYF.

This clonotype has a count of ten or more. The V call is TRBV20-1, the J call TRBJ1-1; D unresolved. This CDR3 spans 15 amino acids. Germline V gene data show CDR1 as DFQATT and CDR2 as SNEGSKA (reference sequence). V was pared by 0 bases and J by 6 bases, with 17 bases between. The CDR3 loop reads CSARDSVRPRAEAFF. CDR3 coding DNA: TGCAGTGCTAGAGATTCGGTTCGGCCGCGGGCTGAAGCTTTCTTT.

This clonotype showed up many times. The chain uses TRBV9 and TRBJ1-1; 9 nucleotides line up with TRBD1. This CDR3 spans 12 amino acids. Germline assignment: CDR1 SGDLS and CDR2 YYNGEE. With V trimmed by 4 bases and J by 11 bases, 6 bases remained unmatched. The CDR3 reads CASSPQTGGAFF. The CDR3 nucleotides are TGTGCCAGCAGCCCACAAACAGGGGGCGCTTTCTTT.

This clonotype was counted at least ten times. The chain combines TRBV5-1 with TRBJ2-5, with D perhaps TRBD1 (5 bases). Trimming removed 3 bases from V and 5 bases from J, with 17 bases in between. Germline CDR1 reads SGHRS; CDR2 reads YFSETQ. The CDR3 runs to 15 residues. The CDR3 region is CASSSQGIRGETQYF. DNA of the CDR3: TGCGCCAGCAGCTCTCAGGGTATCCGAGGCGAGACCCAGTACTTC.

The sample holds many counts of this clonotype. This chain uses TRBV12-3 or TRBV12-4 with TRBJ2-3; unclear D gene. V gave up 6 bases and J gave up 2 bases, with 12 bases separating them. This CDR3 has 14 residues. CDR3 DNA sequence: TGTGCCAGCAGCTTTATGATCCACACAGATACGCAGTATTTT. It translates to CASSFMIHTDTQYF.

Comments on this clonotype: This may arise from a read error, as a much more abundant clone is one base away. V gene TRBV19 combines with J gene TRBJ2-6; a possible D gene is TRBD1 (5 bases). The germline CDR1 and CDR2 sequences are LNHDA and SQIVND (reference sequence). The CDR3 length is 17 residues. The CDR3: CASSMSPDSSGANVLPF. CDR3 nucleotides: TGTGCCAGTAGTATGTCCCCCGACAGCTCTGGGGCCAACGTCCTGCCTTTC.